This section outlines one T cell receptor (beta chain) sequence together with its context. Sequenced by immunoSEQ multiplex PCR; TCRdb stores in-frame clones only, minus some. The sample has 90,000 to 100,000 clones, about nine tenths seen once. Trimming removed 1 base from V and 8 bases from J; junction bases left unmatched: 15. Germline CDR1 is LGHDT and CDR2 is YNNKEL (reference sequence). The CDR3 sequence is 18 residues long. This sample is drawn from a study of control samples from healthy donors and cancer patients. The material sequenced was blood. The clonotype was recovered from a woman between 18 and 29 years old in good health. J is TRBJ1-3 and V is TRBV3-1 (or the pseudogene TRBV3-2); TRBD1 matches 9 bases. CDR3 residues: CASSQVYRDRDLIDTIYF. The CDR3 coding sequence is TGTGCCAGCAGCCAAGTATATCGGGACAGGGATCTTATTGACACCATATATTTT.